This TCR beta chain was retrieved from a study of T cell responses to AZD1222 COVID-19 vaccine. Study information: Second-dose schedules of about 4 or about 12 weeks were combined. Findings of the study overall: Spike-wide vaccine-associated CD4 TCRs dominated at 160-218 and 743-854. The breadth and depth of Spike-specific TCRs increased once two AZD1222 doses had been given.

Per the germline V gene, CDR1 is SNHLY and CDR2 is FYNNEI. The CDR3 has 12 residues. The V gene lost 4 bases and the J gene lost 7 bases, with 11 bases spanning the gap. The count of this clone is one. Its specificity is unknown. TCRdb's table, derived via immunoSEQ multiplex PCR, lists solely in-frame clones and lacks some. The sample lists roughly 55,000 clones; 70% to 90% were seen once. The sequenced sample was peripheral blood, obtained on day 0 of AZD1222 vaccination. The chain employs TRBV2 and TRBJ2-7, with a possible D match to TRBD1 (5 bases). The source of this sequence is an adult in good health. The CDR3 protein is CASSAGYGEQYF. Here the CDR3 DNA reads TGTGCCAGCAGTGCAGGGTATGGGGAGCAGTACTTC.